Here is one T cell receptor (beta chain) with its context. This entry is derived from a study of CD8 T cells in Susac syndrome. In germline, CDR1 is DFQATT, CDR2 SNEGSKA (reference sequence). Deletions cut 4 bases from V and 4 bases from J, with 4 bases between. The CDR3 is made up of 11 amino acids. From blood CD8+ and CD4+ T cells, the TCR beta chain was sequenced. The RNA input was about 0.5 to 1 ug, and it was reverse transcribed with random hexamers. From the immunoSEQ multiplex PCR reads, TCRdb called clonotypes with MiXCR, one entry per CDR3 protein. Among some 160,000 distinct CDR3 sequences listed, about 90% were seen once.

The chain carries TRBV20-1 and TRBJ1-4; D uncertain. The receptor comes from a human donor in good health. Sequenced: CD4+ T cells from PBMCs. The CDR3: CSAKFNEKLFF. CDR3 DNA sequence: TGCAGTGCTAAATTTAATGAAAAACTGTTTTTT.